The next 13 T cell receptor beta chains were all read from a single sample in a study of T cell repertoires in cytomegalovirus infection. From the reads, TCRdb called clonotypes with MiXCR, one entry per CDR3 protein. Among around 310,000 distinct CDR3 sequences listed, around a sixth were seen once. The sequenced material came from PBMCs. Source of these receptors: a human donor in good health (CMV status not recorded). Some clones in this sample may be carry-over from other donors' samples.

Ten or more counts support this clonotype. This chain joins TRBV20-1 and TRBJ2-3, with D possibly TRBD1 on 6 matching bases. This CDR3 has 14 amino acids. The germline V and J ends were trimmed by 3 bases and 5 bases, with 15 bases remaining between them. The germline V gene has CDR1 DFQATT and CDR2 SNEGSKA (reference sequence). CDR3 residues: CSASGRGYGDTQYF. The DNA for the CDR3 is TGCAGTGCTAGTGGCAGGGGATATGGAGATACGCAGTATTTT.

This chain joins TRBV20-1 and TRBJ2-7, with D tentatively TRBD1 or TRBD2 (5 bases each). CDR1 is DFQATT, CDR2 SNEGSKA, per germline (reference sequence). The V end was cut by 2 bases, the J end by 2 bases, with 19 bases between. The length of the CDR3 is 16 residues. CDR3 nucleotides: TGCAGTGCTAGACCTTCCGGGTCCGGGACGACCTACGAGCAGTACTTC. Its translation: CSARPSGSGTTYEQYF.

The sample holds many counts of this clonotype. DNA of the CDR3: TGTGCCAGCAGCCCAAGAGGCCACGGGGGATACTCTAGCACAGATACGCAGTATTTT. It yields the protein CASSPRGHGGYSSTDTQYF. The V and J genes are TRBV7-6 and TRBJ2-3; TRBD2 is a possible D gene (6 bases). Trimming removed 5 bases from V and 0 bases from J, with 24 bases in between. This CDR3 has 19 residues. Per germline, CDR1 SGHVS and CDR2 FNYEAQ.

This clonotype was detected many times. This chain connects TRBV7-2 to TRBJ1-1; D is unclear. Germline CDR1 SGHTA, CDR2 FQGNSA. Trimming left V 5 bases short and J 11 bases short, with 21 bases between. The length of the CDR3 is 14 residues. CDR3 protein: CASSGYAIFEGAFF. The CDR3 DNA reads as TGTGCCAGCAGCGGGTACGCCATTTTCGAAGGCGCTTTCTTT.

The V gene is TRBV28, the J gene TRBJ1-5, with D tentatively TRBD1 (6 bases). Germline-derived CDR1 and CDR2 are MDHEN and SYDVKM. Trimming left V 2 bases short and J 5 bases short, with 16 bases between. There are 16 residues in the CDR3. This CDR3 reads CASSLGGRSGDQPQHF. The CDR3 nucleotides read TGTGCCAGCAGTTTAGGGGGGCGATCGGGGGATCAGCCCCAGCATTTT.

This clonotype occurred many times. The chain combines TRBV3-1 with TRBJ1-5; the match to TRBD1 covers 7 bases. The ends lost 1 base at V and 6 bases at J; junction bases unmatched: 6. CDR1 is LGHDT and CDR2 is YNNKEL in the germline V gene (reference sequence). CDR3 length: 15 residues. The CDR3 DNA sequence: TGTGCCAGCAGCCAAGGAGGGGGCAGCCTTCAGCCCCAGCATTTT. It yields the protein CASSQGGGSLQPQHF.

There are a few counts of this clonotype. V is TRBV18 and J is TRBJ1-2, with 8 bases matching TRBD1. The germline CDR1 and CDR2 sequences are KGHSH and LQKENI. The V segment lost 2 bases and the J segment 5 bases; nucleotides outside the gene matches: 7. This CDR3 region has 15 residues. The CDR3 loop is CASSPAAGQEYGYTF. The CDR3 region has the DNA TGTGCCAGCTCACCAGCCGCGGGACAGGAGTATGGCTACACCTTC.

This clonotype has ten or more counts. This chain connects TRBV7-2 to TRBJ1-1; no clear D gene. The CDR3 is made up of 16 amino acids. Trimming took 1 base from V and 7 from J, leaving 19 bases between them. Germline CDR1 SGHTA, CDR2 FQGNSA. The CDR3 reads CASSLVRAETWIEAFF. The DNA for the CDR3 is TGTGCCAGCAGCTTAGTAAGGGCAGAGACTTGGATTGAAGCTTTCTTT.

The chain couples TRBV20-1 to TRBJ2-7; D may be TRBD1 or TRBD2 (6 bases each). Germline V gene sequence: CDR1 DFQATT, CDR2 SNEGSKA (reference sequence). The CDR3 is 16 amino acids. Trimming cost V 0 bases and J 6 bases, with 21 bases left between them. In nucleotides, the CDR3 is TGCAGTGCTAGAGACTGGGGGGCGCCCGGGGTGGCCGAGCAGTACTTC. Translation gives CSARDWGAPGVAEQYF.

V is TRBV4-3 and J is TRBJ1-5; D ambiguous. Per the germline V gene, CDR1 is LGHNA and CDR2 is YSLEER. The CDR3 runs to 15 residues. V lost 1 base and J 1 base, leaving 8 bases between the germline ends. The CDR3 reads CASSQGLVSNQPQHF. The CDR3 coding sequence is TGCGCCAGCAGCCAAGGTTTAGTAAGCAATCAGCCCCAGCATTTT.

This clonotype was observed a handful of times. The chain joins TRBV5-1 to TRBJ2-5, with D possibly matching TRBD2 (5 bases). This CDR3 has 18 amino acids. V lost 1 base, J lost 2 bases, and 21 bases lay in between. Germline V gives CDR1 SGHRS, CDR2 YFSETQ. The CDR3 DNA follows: TGCGCCAGCAGCTTGTCGGGTGGGCCGGGGAGCTTGCAAGAGACCCAGTACTTC. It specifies CASSLSGGPGSLQETQYF.

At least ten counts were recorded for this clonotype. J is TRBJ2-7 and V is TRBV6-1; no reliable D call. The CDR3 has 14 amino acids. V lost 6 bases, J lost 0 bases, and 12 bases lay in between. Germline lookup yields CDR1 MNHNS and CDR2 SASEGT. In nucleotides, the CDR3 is TGTGCCAGCAGGCCCAGTTATAACTCCTACGAGCAGTACTTC. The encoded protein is CASRPSYNSYEQYF.

The CDR3 reads CASSLVGVEGQPQHF. CDR3 sequence (DNA): TGTGCCAGCAGCTTAGTGGGGGTAGAGGGTCAGCCCCAGCATTTT. The chain joins TRBV7-2 to TRBJ1-5, with D possibly being TRBD1 (5 bases). Germline V gene lookup returns CDR1 SGHTA and CDR2 FQGNSA. The CDR3 runs to 15 residues. The ends were cut back, 1 base at V and 6 bases at J, with 13 bases in the middle.